The subject of this entry is one TCR beta chain. Its antigen is as yet unknown. This sample stems from a study of shared clonotypes between healthy human individuals. Study-wide findings and caveats: It was expected that sequencing depth would affect clonotype sharing among donors.

Terminally differentiated effector memory CD45RA+ cells were excluded from the naive CD8 cells, which were CD45RO-negative and positively selected for CCR7. Donors, without exception, were Caucasian adults residing in Nashville, Tennessee. Using immunoSEQ multiplex PCR, the repertoire was profiled, and TCRdb retains in-frame clones only, with some absent. The data show about 2 million clones, approximately 94% seen once. The CDR3 is 14 residues long. After removal of 6 bases from V and 5 bases from J, the junction contained 10 bases not matched to a gene. Germline V CDR1 and CDR2: SNHLY, FYNNEI. This clonotype originated in a man between 18 and 35 years old in good health. This chain joins TRBV2 and TRBJ2-7; 7 positions agree with TRBD2. The sample was naive CD8+ T cells sorted from blood. CDR3 sequence: CASSYRGGTNEQYF. CDR3 DNA sequence: TGTGCCAGCAGCTACCGCGGCGGGACTAACGAGCAGTACTTC.